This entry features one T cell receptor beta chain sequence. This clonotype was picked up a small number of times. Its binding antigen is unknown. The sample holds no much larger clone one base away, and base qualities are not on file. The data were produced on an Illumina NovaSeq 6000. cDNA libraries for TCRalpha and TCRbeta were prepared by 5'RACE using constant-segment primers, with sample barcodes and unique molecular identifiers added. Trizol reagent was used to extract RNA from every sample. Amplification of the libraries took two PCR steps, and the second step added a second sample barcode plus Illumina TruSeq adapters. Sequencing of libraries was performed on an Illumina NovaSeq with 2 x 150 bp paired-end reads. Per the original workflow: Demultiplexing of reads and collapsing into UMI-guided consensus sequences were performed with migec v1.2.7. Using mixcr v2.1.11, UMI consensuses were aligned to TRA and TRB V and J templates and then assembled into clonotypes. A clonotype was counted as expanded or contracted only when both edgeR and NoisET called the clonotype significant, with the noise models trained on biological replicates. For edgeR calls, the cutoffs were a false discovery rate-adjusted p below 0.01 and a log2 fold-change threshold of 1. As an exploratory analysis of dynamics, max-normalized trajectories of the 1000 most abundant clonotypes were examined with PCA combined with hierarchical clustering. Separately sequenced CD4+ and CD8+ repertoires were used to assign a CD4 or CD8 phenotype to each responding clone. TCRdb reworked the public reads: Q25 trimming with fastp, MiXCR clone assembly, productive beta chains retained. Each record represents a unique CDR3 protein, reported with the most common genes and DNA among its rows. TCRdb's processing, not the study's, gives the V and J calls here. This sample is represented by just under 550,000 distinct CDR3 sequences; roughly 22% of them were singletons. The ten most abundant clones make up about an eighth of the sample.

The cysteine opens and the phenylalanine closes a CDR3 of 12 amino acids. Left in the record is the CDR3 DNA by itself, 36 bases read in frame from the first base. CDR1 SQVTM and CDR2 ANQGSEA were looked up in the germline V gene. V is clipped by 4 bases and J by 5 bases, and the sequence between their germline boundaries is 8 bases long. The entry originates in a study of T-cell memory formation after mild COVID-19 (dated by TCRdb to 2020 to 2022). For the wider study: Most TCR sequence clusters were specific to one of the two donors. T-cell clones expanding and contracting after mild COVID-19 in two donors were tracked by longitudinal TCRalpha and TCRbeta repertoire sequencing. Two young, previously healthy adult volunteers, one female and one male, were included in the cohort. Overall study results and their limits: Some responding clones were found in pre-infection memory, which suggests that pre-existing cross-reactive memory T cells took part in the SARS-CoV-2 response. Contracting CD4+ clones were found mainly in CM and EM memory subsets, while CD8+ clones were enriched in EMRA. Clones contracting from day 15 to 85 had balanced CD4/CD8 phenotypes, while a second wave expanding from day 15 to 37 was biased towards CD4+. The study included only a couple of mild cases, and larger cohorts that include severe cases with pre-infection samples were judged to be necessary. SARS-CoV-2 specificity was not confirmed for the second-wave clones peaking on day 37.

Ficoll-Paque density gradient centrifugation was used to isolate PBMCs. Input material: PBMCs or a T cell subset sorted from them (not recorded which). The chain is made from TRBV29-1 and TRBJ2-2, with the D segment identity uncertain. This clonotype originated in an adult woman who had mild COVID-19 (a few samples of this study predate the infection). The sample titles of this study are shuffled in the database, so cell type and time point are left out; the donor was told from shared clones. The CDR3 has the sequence CSVASPTGELFF. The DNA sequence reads TGCAGCGTTGCCTCTCCGACCGGGGAGCTGTTTTTT.